A single sample gave rise to the 30 T cell receptor beta chains below, sequenced in a study of blood T cells in healthy people across ages. A J-beta primer mix and a sample-barcoded 5' primer were used in a second PCR of about 7 to 12 cycles. MiXCR, run by TCRdb on the 5' RACE reads, gives a single entry per CDR3 protein. The sample records roughly 1,500,000 distinct CDR3 sequences, roughly 32% being singletons. The material sequenced was blood. The receptors shown here come from a woman in her 30s in good health.

There are a few counts of this clonotype. The gene calls are TRBV12-3 or TRBV12-4 and TRBJ2-5; D is tentatively TRBD1 or TRBD2 (5 bases each). This CDR3 region has 14 residues. With 5 bases removed from V and 5 bases from J, the gap between germline ends came to 15 bases. CDR3 nucleotides: TGTGCCAGCAGTGGGGGAAGCCGGCGGGAGACCCAGTACTTC. It codes for CASSGGSRRETQYF.

This clonotype was counted many times. This chain links TRBV5-1 with TRBJ2-1; 9 nucleotides match TRBD2. Germline CDR1 SGHRS, CDR2 YFSETQ. V dropped 4 bases and J dropped 12; count of bases not matched to a gene: 11. This CDR3 is built from 14 residues. The CDR3 sequence is CASSGGVAGALQFF. DNA for the CDR3: TGCGCCAGCAGCGGCGGCGTAGCGGGGGCTCTGCAGTTCTTC.

V usage is TRBV5-6 and J usage is TRBJ2-7; TRBD2 is a possible D gene (5 bases). This CDR3 contains 15 residues. V lost 6 bases, J lost 1 base, and 17 bases lay in between. CDR1 is SGHDT and CDR2 is YYEEEE in the germline V gene. CDR3 DNA: TGTGCCAGCAATCGAGGCGGGTCCTCTTCCTACGAGCAGTACTTC. Translating it yields CASNRGGSSSYEQYF. Variable domain in full (rest from reference TRBV5-6 and TRBJ2-7): DAGVTQSPTHLIKTRGQQVTLRCSPKSGHDTVSWYQQALGQGPQFIFQYYEEEERQRGNFPDRFSGHQFPNYSSELNVNALLLGDSALYLCASNRGGSSSYEQYFGPGTRLTVT.

This clonotype has a handful of counts. The chain uses TRBV6-5 and TRBJ2-3; D unclear. The ends were cut back, 2 bases at V and 1 base at J, with 7 bases in the middle. The CDR3 spans 14 residues. Germline loops: CDR1 MNHEY, CDR2 SVGAGI. The CDR3 reads CASSYTGRTDTQYF. DNA of the CDR3: TGTGCCAGCAGTTACACGGGTCGCACAGATACGCAGTATTTT.

The chain joins TRBV7-8 to TRBJ2-7; D tentatively reads TRBD1 or TRBD2 (5 bases each). The CDR3 is 17 residues long. Trimming took off 5 bases at V and 3 bases at J, with 23 bases between the two ends. Looked up from germline, CDR1 is SGHVS and CDR2 is FQNEAQ. The CDR3 spells CASSPLWGNGGRYEQYF. The CDR3 nucleotides read TGTGCCAGCAGCCCGCTGTGGGGGAACGGTGGTCGCTACGAGCAGTACTTC.

This clonotype has a handful of counts. A much larger clone is a single base away; this may be a read error. The rearrangement links TRBV7-2 to TRBJ2-1; TRBD2 might be the D (6 bases). The CDR3 length is 12 residues. V gave up 6 bases and J gave up 8 bases, with 11 bases separating them. Germline V gene sequence: CDR1 SGHTA, CDR2 FQGNSA. The CDR3 sequence: CASRKGEDEQFF. CDR3 in DNA: TGTGCCAGCAGAAAAGGGGAGGATGAGCAGTTCTTC. The full variable domain, its missing parts supplied by reference TRBV7-2 and TRBJ2-1, is GAGVSQSPSNKVTEKGKDVELRCDPISGHTALYWYRQSLGQGLEFLIYFQGNSAPDKSGLPSDRFSAERTGGSVSTLTIQRTQQEDSAVYLCASRKGEDEQFFGPGTRLTVL.

The genes are TRBV7-9 and TRBJ2-1, with 9 bases fitting TRBD2. Germline lookup yields CDR1 SEHNR and CDR2 FQNEAQ (reference sequence). With V trimmed by 5 bases and J by 8 bases, 10 bases remained unmatched. The CDR3 consists of 15 residues. CDR3 protein: CASSPRPSGADEQFF. In DNA, the CDR3 is TGTGCCAGCAGCCCACGCCCTAGCGGGGCCGATGAGCAGTTCTTC.

The rearrangement joins TRBV20-1 to TRBJ2-1; D not resolved. CDR1 DFQATT and CDR2 SNEGSKA come from the germline V gene (reference sequence). The CDR3 totals 17 residues. V dropped 1 base and J dropped 0 bases, with 16 bases sitting between them. CDR3 in amino acids: CSARAWATISSYNEQFF. The CDR3 coding sequence is TGCAGTGCTAGAGCTTGGGCTACTATAAGCTCCTACAATGAGCAGTTCTTC.

The chain links TRBV21-1 to TRBJ2-4. TRBV21-1 is flagged as a pseudogene. The length of the CDR3 is 17 residues. The CDR3 spells CASSKAVGVLGKNIQYF. The CDR3, as DNA: TGTGCCAGCAGCAAAGCAGTCGGGGTTCTAGGCAAAAACATTCAGTACTTC.

V is TRBV14 and J is TRBJ1-2; D possibly corresponds to TRBD1 (5 bases). Deletions cut 0 bases from V and 6 bases from J, with 14 bases between. From germline, CDR1 is SGHDN and CDR2 FVKESK. The CDR3 loop spans 15 amino acids. The CDR3 sequence is CASSQDWGSVHGYTF. In DNA, the CDR3 is TGTGCCAGCAGCCAAGATTGGGGGTCCGTACATGGCTACACCTTC.

The chain employs TRBV27 and TRBJ2-2, with TRBD1 matching 9 bases. CDR3 length: 14 residues. Unmatched junction bases numbered 3, after V lost 4 bases and J lost 6 bases. The germline CDR1 and CDR2 sequences are MNHEY and SMNVEV (reference sequence). CDR3 nucleotide sequence: TGTGCCAGCAGTTGGGACAGGGTCGCCGGGGAGCTGTTTTTT. It specifies CASSWDRVAGELFF.

The genes are TRBV7-2 and TRBJ2-7, with TRBD2 matching 9 bases. This CDR3 comprises 15 residues. V dropped 1 base and J dropped 7; count of bases not matched to a gene: 8. Germline values: CDR1 SGHTA, CDR2 FQGNSA. In nucleotides, the CDR3 is TGTGCCAGCAGCTTAGATAGCGGGGGTTACAATGAGCAGTACTTC. Translating it yields CASSLDSGGYNEQYF.

This clonotype was observed many times. This chain joins TRBV29-1 and TRBJ2-1; D is ambiguous. The CDR3 is 11 residues long. V shed 7 bases and J shed 6 bases, with 10 bases lying between them. Germline V gene lookup returns CDR1 SQVTM and CDR2 ANQGSEA. The CDR3 bases are TGCAGCGCCGCTATCGGCAATGAGCAGTTCTTC. Protein product: CSAAIGNEQFF.

The V call is TRBV5-1, the J call TRBJ1-2; D is unclear. Deletions cut 7 bases from V and 8 bases from J, with 15 bases between. The CDR3 runs 12 residues. CDR1 is SGHRS, CDR2 YFSETQ, per germline. CDR3 sequence: CASSSRNQGYTF. The CDR3 nucleotides read TGCGCCAGCTCGAGTAGGAATCAAGGCTACACCTTC.

This clonotype was seen a few times. The chain employs TRBV6-1 and TRBJ1-1; D is possibly TRBD1 (5 bases). Germline V gene data show CDR1 as MNHNS and CDR2 as SASEGT. This CDR3 has 15 amino acids. V was trimmed by 2 bases and J by 0 bases, leaving 10 bases between them. Written as DNA, the CDR3 is TGTGCCAGCAGTGAACAGGGCCCAATGAACACTGAAGCTTTCTTT. Its translation is CASSEQGPMNTEAFF.

The genes are TRBV27 and TRBJ2-7; D uncertain. The V gene lost 2 bases and the J gene lost 2 bases, with 13 bases spanning the gap. Germline V gene lookup returns CDR1 MNHEY and CDR2 SMNVEV (reference sequence). The CDR3 runs to 15 residues. CDR3 loop: CASSLLPGSTYEQYF. DNA of the CDR3: TGTGCCAGCAGTTTACTACCTGGCAGTACCTACGAGCAGTACTTC.

This chain links TRBV27 with TRBJ2-7; 7 bases are a match to TRBD2. This CDR3 is 13 amino acids long. V lost 9 bases and J lost 7; bases outside the gene matches: 12. Per germline, CDR1 MNHEY and CDR2 SMNVEV (reference sequence). CDR3 bases: TGTGCCAGTAACCCGGCGCAGGGAGGGGAGCAGTACTTC. It translates to CASNPAQGGEQYF.

The V call is TRBV6-6, the J call TRBJ2-3; 10 nucleotides agree with TRBD2. Germline loops: CDR1 MNHNY, CDR2 SVGAGI (reference sequence). The CDR3 extends over 16 amino acids. Losses at the gene ends were 7 bases for V and 1 base for J; bases not matched to a gene: 8. The CDR3 nucleotides read TGTGCCAGCATCGCTTCCGGGACTAGCGGCACAGATACGCAGTATTTT. Amino acid sequence: CASIASGTSGTDTQYF.

This clonotype occurred many times. The chain joins TRBV15 to TRBJ2-7; D is unclear. The V gene lost 6 bases and the J gene lost 2 bases, with 11 bases spanning the gap. CDR3 size: 13 residues. Germline CDR1 is LNHNV and CDR2 is YYDKDF (reference sequence). The DNA for the CDR3 is TGTGCCACCAGTGACATAAGACCCTACGAGCAGTACTTC. This sequence encodes CATSDIRPYEQYF.

The table lists this clonotype with a few counts. The chain couples TRBV24-1 to TRBJ2-3; no reliable D call. The CDR3 is 18 residues long. Trimming pared 3 bases from V and 0 bases from J, leaving 18 bases between. Germline CDR1 reads KGHDR; CDR2 reads SFDVKD. The CDR3 loop is CATSDASARLASTDTQYF. The DNA of the CDR3 is TGTGCCACCAGTGATGCCTCCGCGAGACTTGCTAGCACAGATACGCAGTATTTT.

This chain uses TRBV15 with TRBJ1-1; D is possibly TRBD1 (5 bases). Germline V lookup: CDR1 LNHNV, CDR2 YYDKDF (reference sequence). The CDR3 covers 17 residues. Trimming took off 0 bases at V and 1 base at J, with 15 bases between the two ends. The CDR3 region is CATSRDNPAGRNTEAFF. The DNA for the CDR3 is TGTGCCACCAGCAGAGATAACCCGGCAGGGAGGAACACTGAAGCTTTCTTT.

At least ten counts were recorded for this clonotype. J is TRBJ1-2 and V is TRBV15, with 8 bases identical to TRBD1. The CDR3 has 15 residues. The trim removed 4 bases at V and 8 bases at J, leaving 12 bases unmatched. Germline V gene lookup returns CDR1 LNHNV and CDR2 YYDKDF (reference sequence). The CDR3 coding sequence is TGTGCCACCAGCATCAACCCCGGACAGGGTGACGGCTACACCTTC. Amino acid sequence: CATSINPGQGDGYTF.

The chain combines TRBV20-1 with TRBJ1-1; D not resolved. V lost 4 bases to trimming and J lost 1 base, with 10 bases between them. The CDR3 totals 13 residues. CDR1 and CDR2 from the germline V gene are DFQATT and SNEGSKA (reference sequence). CDR3 sequence (DNA): TGCAGTGCTATCGTTTACAGGAACACTGAAGCTTTCTTT. It is translated as CSAIVYRNTEAFF.

In this sample, this clonotype turned up many times. The rearrangement links TRBV4-1 to TRBJ2-1; D may be TRBD2 (6 bases). Germline CDR1 and CDR2: MGHRA and YSYEKL. Trimming pared 0 bases from V and 0 bases from J, leaving 9 bases between. This CDR3 is built from 16 residues. For the CDR3, the DNA is TGCGCCAGCAGCCAAGACGCGGGGAGCTCCTACAATGAGCAGTTCTTC. Protein product: CASSQDAGSSYNEQFF.

V usage is TRBV21-1 and J usage is TRBJ2-1; the D segment call TRBD2 is taken from the table without a DNA check. TRBV21-1 is a pseudogene segment. The CDR3 is made up of 16 amino acids. The CDR3 sequence is CASSKGRGTLLNEQFF. The CDR3 DNA follows: TGTGCCAGCAGCAAAGGAAGAGGGACCCTGTTGAATGAGCAGTTCTTC.

CDR3 nucleotide sequence: TGTGCCAGCAGTTCCCAACCGGGACTAACGGGAAGAGAGACCCAGTACTTC. It encodes CASSSQPGLTGRETQYF. The chain joins TRBV27 to TRBJ2-5; 7 bases are shared with TRBD2. V lost 4 bases to trimming and J lost 4 bases; unmatched junction nucleotides: 15. The CDR3 is 17 amino acids. Germline V gene data show CDR1 as MNHEY and CDR2 as SMNVEV (reference sequence).

The chain uses TRBV30 and TRBJ2-5; 13 bases agree with TRBD2. The J call is in doubt because the DNA end fits TRBJ2-7 better. Germline assignment: CDR1 GTSNPN and CDR2 SVGIG (reference sequence). This CDR3 spans 17 amino acids. This CDR3 is CAWGGLAGIFSSYEQYF. In nucleotides, the CDR3 is TGTGCCTGGGGGGGACTAGCGGGAATCTTCTCATCCTACGAGCAGTACTTC.

The chain uses TRBV25-1 and TRBJ1-1, with D possibly being TRBD1 (5 bases). CDR1 and CDR2 from the germline V gene are MGHDK and SYGVNS. The length of the CDR3 is 13 residues. Trimming removed 7 bases from V and 7 bases from J, with 16 bases in between. CDR3 nucleotides: TGTGCCAGCAAAAAATTCGGGGGGGGTGAAGCTTTCTTT. It specifies CASKKFGGGEAFF.

This rearrangement joins TRBV29-1 to TRBJ2-1; tentative D call: TRBD1 (7 bases). Trimming shortened V by 0 bases and J by 15 bases, and 18 bases separated the two germline ends. From germline, CDR1 is SQVTM and CDR2 ANQGSEA. This CDR3 is built from 13 residues. CDR3 amino acids: CSVEDRGAGRPFF. The DNA for the CDR3 is TGCAGCGTTGAAGACAGGGGGGCGGGACGCCCGTTCTTC.

V usage is TRBV12-3 or TRBV12-4 and J usage is TRBJ2-3; 10 nucleotides align to TRBD2. The V segment lost 7 bases and the J segment 3 bases; nucleotides outside the gene matches: 7. This CDR3 comprises 15 residues. The chain's CDR3 is CASKIAGGSTDTQYF. CDR3 DNA sequence: TGTGCCAGCAAAATAGCGGGGGGAAGTACAGATACGCAGTATTTT.